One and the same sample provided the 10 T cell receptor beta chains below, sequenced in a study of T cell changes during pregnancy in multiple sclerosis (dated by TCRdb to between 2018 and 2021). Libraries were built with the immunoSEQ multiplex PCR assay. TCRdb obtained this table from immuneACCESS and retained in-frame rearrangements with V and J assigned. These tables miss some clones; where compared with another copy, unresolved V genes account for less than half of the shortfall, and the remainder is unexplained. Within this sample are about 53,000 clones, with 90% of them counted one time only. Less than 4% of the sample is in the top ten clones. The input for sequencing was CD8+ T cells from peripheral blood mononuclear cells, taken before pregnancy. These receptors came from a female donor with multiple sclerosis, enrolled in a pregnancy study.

The CDR3: CASSQDGGLAGGSYEQYF. The DNA of the CDR3 is TGTGCCAGCAGCCAAGATGGGGGACTAGCGGGGGGATCCTACGAGCAGTACTTC. J is TRBJ2-7 and V is TRBV4-2, with 15 bases lining up with TRBD2. CDR3 length: 18 residues. Germline V CDR1 and CDR2: LGHNA, YNFKEQ. V dropped 0 bases and J dropped 1; count of bases not matched to a gene: 4.

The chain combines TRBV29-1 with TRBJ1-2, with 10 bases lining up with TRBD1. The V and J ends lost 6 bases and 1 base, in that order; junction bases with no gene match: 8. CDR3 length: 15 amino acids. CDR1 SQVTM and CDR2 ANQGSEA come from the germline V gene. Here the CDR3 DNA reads TGCAGCGTCATCGGACAGGGGGGAGTTAACTATGGCTACACCTTC. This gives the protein CSVIGQGGVNYGYTF.

CDR3 region: CASSLDLAGAVPQFF. The CDR3 DNA follows: TGTGCCAGCAGCTTAGACTTAGCGGGGGCCGTTCCGCAGTTCTTC. The chain is built from TRBV11-2 and TRBJ2-1; 9 bases line up with TRBD2. J lost 12 bases, V lost 0 bases, and 9 bases had no gene match. Germline V CDR1 and CDR2: SGHAT, FQNNGV. The CDR3 loop spans 15 amino acids. Combining the CDR3 with reference TRBV11-2 and TRBJ2-1 gives the whole variable domain EAGVAQSPRYKIIEKRQSVAFWCNPISGHATLYWYQQILGQGPKLLIQFQNNGVVDDSQLPKDRFSAERLKGVDSTLKIQPAKLEDSAVYLCASSLDLAGAVPQFFGPGTRLTVL.

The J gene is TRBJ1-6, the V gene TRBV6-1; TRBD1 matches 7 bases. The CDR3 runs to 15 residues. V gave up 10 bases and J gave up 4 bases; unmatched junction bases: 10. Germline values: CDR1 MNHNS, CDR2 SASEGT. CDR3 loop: CATRSDRDYNSPLHF. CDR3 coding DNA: TGTGCCACCAGGAGCGACAGGGATTATAATTCACCCCTCCACTTT.

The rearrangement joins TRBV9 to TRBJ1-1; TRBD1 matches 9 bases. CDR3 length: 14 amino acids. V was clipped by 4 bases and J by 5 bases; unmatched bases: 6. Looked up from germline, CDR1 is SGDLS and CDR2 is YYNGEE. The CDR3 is CASSPWTGDTEAFF. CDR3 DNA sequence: TGTGCCAGCAGCCCCTGGACAGGGGATACTGAAGCTTTCTTT. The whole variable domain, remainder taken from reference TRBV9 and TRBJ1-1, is DSGVTQTPKHLITATGQRVTLRCSPRSGDLSVYWYQQSLDQGLQFLIQYYNGEERAKGNILERFSAQQFPDLHSELNLSSLELGDSALYFCASSPWTGDTEAFFGQGTRLTVV.

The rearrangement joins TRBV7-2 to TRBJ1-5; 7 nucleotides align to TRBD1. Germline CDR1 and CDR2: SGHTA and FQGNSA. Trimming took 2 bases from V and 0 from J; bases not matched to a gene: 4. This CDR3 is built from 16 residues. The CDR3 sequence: CASSLWGQTSNQPQHF. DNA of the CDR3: TGTGCCAGCAGCTTATGGGGACAGACTAGCAATCAGCCCCAGCATTTT.

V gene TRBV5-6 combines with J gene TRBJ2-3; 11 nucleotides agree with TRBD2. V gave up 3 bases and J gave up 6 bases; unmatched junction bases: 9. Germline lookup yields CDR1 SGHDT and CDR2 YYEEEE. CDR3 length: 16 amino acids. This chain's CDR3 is CASSSTSGDETDTQYF. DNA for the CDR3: TGTGCCAGCAGCTCGACTAGCGGGGACGAAACGGATACGCAGTATTTT. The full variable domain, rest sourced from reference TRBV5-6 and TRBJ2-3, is DAGVTQSPTHLIKTRGQQVTLRCSPKSGHDTVSWYQQALGQGPQFIFQYYEEEERQRGNFPDRFSGHQFPNYSSELNVNALLLGDSALYLCASSSTSGDETDTQYFGPGTRLTVL.

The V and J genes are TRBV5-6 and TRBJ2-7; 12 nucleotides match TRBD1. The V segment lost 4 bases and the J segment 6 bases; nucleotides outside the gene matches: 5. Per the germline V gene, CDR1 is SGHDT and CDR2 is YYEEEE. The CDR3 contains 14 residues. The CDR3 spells CASSIGTGGREQYF. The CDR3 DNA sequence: TGTGCCAGCAGCATCGGGACAGGGGGCCGCGAGCAGTACTTC.

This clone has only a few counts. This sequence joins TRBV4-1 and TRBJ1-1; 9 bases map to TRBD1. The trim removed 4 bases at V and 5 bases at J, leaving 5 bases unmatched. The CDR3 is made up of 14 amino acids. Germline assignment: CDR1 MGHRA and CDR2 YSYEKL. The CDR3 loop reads CASSPLDRGTEAFF. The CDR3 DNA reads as TGCGCCAGCAGCCCCCTCGACAGGGGGACTGAAGCTTTCTTT.

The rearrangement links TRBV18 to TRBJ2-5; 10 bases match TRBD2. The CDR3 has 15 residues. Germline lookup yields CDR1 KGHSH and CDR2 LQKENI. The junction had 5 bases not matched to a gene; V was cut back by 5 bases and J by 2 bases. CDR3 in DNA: TGTGCCAGCTCATCCCTAGCGGGGGTTCAAGAGACCCAGTACTTC. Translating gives CASSSLAGVQETQYF. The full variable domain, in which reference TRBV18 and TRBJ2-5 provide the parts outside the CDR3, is NAGVMQNPRHLVRRRGQEARLRCSPMKGHSHVYWYRQLPEEGLKFMVYLQKENIIDESGMPKERFSAEFPKEGPSILRIQQVVRGDSAAYFCASSSLAGVQETQYFGPGTRLLVL.